The following is a T cell receptor (beta chain) sequence with its context. Its antigen remains unknown. The table came from immunoSEQ multiplex PCR; TCRdb's copy has only in-frame clones and leaves some out. Among 2 million to 2.5 million clones listed, nearly 97% were seen once. Trimming stripped 2 bases from V and 6 bases from J, with 5 bases between. This CDR3 is built from 11 residues. Per germline, CDR1 MNHNS and CDR2 SASEGT. The authors divided CD4+ cells into CD45RA+ naive and CD45RA-negative memory subsets. The data derive from a study of shared clonotypes between healthy human individuals. Whole-study context: With ages of 18 to 49, the donors were a couple of women and three men. Study-wide points: It was expected that sequencing depth would affect clonotype sharing among donors. The rarefaction results pointed to incomplete sorted-subset sequencing despite large depth.

This chain uses TRBV6-1 with TRBJ2-7, with D hard to call. The receptor was derived from a man between 18 and 35 years old in good health. The sequenced sample consisted of naive CD4+ T cells sorted from blood. Indicated subset: CD45RA+ positively selected. This CDR3 is CASSEHGEQYF. The CDR3 nucleotides are TGTGCCAGCAGTGAACACGGCGAGCAGTACTTC.